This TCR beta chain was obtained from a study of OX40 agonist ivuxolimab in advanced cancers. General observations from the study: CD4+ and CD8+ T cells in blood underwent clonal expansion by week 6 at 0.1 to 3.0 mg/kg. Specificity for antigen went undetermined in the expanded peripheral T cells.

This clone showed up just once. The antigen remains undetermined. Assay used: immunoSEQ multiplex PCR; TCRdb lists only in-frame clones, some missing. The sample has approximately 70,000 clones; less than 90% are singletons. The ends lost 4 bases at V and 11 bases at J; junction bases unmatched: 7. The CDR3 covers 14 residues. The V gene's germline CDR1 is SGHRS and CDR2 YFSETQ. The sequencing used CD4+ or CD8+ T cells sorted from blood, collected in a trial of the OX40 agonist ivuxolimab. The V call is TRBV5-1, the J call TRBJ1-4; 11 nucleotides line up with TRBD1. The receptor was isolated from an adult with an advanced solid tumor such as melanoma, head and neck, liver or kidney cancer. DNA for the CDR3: TGCGCCAGCAGCCCTGGACAGGGGGCTGAGAAACTGTTTTTT. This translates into CASSPGQGAEKLFF.